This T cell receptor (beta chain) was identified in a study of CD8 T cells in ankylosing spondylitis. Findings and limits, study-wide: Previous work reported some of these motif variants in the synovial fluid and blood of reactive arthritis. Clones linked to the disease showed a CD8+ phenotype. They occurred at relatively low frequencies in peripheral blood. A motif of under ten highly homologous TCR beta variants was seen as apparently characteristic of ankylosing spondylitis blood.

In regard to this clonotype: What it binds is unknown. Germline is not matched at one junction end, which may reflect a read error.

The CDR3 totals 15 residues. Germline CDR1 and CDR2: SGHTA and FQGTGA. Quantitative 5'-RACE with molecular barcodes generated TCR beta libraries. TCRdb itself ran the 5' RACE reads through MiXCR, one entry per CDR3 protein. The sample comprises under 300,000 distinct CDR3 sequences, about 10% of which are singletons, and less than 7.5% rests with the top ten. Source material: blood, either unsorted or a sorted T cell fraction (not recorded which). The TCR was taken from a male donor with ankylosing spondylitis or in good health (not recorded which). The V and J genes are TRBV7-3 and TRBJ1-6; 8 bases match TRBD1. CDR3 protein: CASSLTGGYNSPLHF. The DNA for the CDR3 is TGTGCCAGCAGCCTAACAGGGGGTTATAATTCACCCCTCCACTTT.